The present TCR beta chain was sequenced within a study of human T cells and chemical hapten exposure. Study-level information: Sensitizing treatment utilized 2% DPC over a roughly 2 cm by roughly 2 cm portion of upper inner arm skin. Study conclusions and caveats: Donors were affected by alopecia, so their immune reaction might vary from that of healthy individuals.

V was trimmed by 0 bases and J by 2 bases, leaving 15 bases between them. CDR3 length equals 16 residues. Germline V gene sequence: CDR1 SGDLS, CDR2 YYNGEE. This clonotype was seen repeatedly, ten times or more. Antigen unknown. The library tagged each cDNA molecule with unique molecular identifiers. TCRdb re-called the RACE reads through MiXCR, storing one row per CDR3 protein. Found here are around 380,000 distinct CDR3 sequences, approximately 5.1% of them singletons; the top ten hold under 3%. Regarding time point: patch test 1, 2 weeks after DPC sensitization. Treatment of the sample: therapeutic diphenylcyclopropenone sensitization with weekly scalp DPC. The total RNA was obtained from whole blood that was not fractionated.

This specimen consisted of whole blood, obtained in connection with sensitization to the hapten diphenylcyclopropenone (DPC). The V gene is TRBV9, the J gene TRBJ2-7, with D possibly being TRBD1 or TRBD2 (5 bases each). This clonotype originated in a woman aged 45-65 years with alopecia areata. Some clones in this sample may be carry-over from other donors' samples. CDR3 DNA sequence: TGTGCCAGCAGCGTAGGGGACCTAGGTCCCACCTACGAGCAGTACTTC. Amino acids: CASSVGDLGPTYEQYF.